The 26 T cell receptor beta chains below were found in one sample sequenced in a study of beta chain features in type 1 diabetes. The sequenced template was cDNA made from the entire isolated RNA. Assay used: immunoSEQ multiplex PCR; TCRdb lists only in-frame clones, some missing. The sample yields 150,000 to 200,000 clones, roughly an eighth seen once. The sample was central memory CD4+ T cells from blood. All receptors come from a woman between 18 and 29 years old in good health.

The CDR3 region has the DNA TGCAGCGTCGGTCGGGATCTGACTAGCGGGAGTTACAATGAGCAGTTCTTC. This encodes CSVGRDLTSGSYNEQFF. The chain employs TRBV29-1 and TRBJ2-1; 12 bases are a match to TRBD2. Trimming cost V 6 bases and J 4 bases; bases outside gene matches: 13. Germline V gene sequence: CDR1 SQVTM, CDR2 ANQGSEA. The CDR3 is 17 amino acids.

The gene calls are TRBV18 and TRBJ2-7, with a tentative D call TRBD2 (6 bases). Trimming shortened V by 4 bases and J by 2 bases, and 15 bases separated the two germline ends. This CDR3 is built from 15 residues. CDR1 is KGHSH and CDR2 is LQKENI in the germline V gene. The CDR3 nucleotides read TGTGCCAGCTCACGATCGACTAGAAGTACCTACGAGCAGTACTTC. This encodes CASSRSTRSTYEQYF. Together with reference TRBV18 and TRBJ2-7, the CDR3 gives the full variable domain: NAGVMQNPRHLVRRRGQEARLRCSPMKGHSHVYWYRQLPEEGLKFMVYLQKENIIDESGMPKERFSAEFPKEGPSILRIQQVVRGDSAAYFCASSRSTRSTYEQYFGPGTRLTVT.

Ten or more counts support this clone. This chain joins TRBV19 and TRBJ2-1, with D possibly matching TRBD2 (6 bases). Trimming cost V 7 bases and J 0 bases, with 10 bases left between them. The CDR3 length is 14 residues. The germline gives CDR1 LNHDA, CDR2 SQIVND (reference sequence). CDR3 DNA sequence: TGTGCCAGTAAGGAGGGGTACTCCTACAATGAGCAGTTCTTC. Its translation is CASKEGYSYNEQFF.

This clone was detected a few times. The chain combines TRBV2 with TRBJ1-5; TRBD1 matches 8 bases. The CDR3 contains 15 residues. V was pared by 6 bases and J by 1 base, with 5 bases of the junction left unmatched. The germline V gene has CDR1 SNHLY and CDR2 FYNNEI. The CDR3 spells CASRDDRGSNQPQHF. CDR3 DNA: TGTGCCAGCAGGGACGACAGGGGCAGCAATCAGCCCCAGCATTTT. Complete variable domain (other parts from reference TRBV2 and TRBJ1-5): EPEVTQTPSHQVTQMGQEVILRCVPISNHLYFYWYRQILGQKVEFLVSFYNNEISEKSEIFDDQFSVERPDGSNFTLKIRSTKLEDSAMYFCASRDDRGSNQPQHFGDGTRLSIL.

There are a few counts of this clone. The chain recombines TRBV18 with TRBJ1-5; TRBD1 matches at 9 bases. Germline CDR1 and CDR2: KGHSH and LQKENI. The CDR3 has 15 amino acids. The V segment lost 5 bases and the J segment 4 bases; nucleotides outside the gene matches: 6. Here the CDR3 reads CASSVGQGSNQPQHF. The DNA of the CDR3 is TGTGCCAGCTCAGTGGGACAGGGCTCAAATCAGCCCCAGCATTTT.

This chain joins TRBV7-3 and TRBJ2-1, with 8 bases identical to TRBD2. Germline V gene sequence: CDR1 SGHTA, CDR2 FQGTGA. The CDR3 length is 16 residues. V was pared by 5 bases and J by 4 bases, with 10 bases of the junction left unmatched. The CDR3 region is CASSLGLDPFYNEQFF. The DNA of the CDR3 is TGTGCCAGCAGCCTGGGACTAGACCCGTTTTACAATGAGCAGTTCTTC.

This clone was seen many times. The rearrangement uses TRBV28 and TRBJ2-5; 8 positions match TRBD2. V shed 6 bases and J 5 bases; nucleotides not matched to a gene: 14. CDR1 is MDHEN, CDR2 SYDVKM, per germline. The CDR3 covers 16 residues. CDR3 in amino acids: CASSPTGTPGGETQYF. CDR3 DNA sequence: TGTGCCAGCAGCCCCACCGGGACCCCGGGAGGGGAGACCCAGTACTTC.

The chain employs TRBV19 and TRBJ2-2, with unresolved D. The CDR3 sequence is 14 residues long. Germline-derived CDR1 and CDR2 are LNHDA and SQIVND (reference sequence). Between the trimmed V and J ends, which lost 1 base and 1 base, there was a span of 4 bases. Here the CDR3 DNA reads TGTGCCAGTAGTATAGTAATGAACACCGGGGAGCTGTTTTTT. Translating it yields CASSIVMNTGELFF. The variable domain in full, with the rest retrieved from reference TRBV19 and TRBJ2-2, is DGGITQSPKYLFRKEGQNVTLSCEQNLNHDAMYWYRQDPGQGLRLIYYSQIVNDFQKGDIAEGYSVSREKKESFPLTVTSAQKNPTAFYLCASSIVMNTGELFFGEGSRLTVL.

The rearrangement uses TRBV5-1 and TRBJ2-2; D gene uncertain. There are 12 residues in the CDR3. Per the germline V gene, CDR1 is SGHRS and CDR2 is YFSETQ. Trimming cost V 5 bases and J 6 bases, with 8 bases left between them. The CDR3 here is CASRKESGELFF. In DNA form, the CDR3 reads TGCGCCAGCAGGAAGGAGTCCGGGGAGCTGTTTTTT.

The chain uses TRBV2 and TRBJ2-1; 12 nucleotides align to TRBD2. V shed 5 bases and J 7 bases; nucleotides not matched to a gene: 6. The CDR3 is made up of 15 amino acids. Germline CDR1 is SNHLY and CDR2 is FYNNEI. The CDR3 DNA sequence: TGTGCCAGCAGTCTGACTAGCGGGGGCTGGAATGAGCAGTTCTTC. This encodes CASSLTSGGWNEQFF.

This clone was counted only a few times. The CDR3 sequence is CASSPRTPNYNEQFF. CDR3 nucleotides: TGTGCCAGCAGTCCGCGGACACCCAACTACAATGAGCAGTTCTTC. The rearrangement joins TRBV6-5 to TRBJ2-1, with D tentatively TRBD1 (5 bases). V lost 5 bases to trimming and J lost 3 bases, with 14 bases between them. The CDR3 extends over 15 amino acids. Germline V gene lookup returns CDR1 MNHEY and CDR2 SVGAGI.

This clone was observed a single time. This chain uses TRBV2 with TRBJ2-3, with 7 bases lining up with TRBD1. The CDR3 totals 15 residues. The trim removed 7 bases at V and 4 bases at J, leaving 11 bases unmatched. The germline V gene has CDR1 SNHLY and CDR2 FYNNEI. CDR3 coding DNA: TGTGCCAGCACCGGGACAGCGGTTCTCGCAGATACGCAGTATTTT. Its protein product is CASTGTAVLADTQYF. Full variable domain (missing parts from reference TRBV2 and TRBJ2-3): EPEVTQTPSHQVTQMGQEVILRCVPISNHLYFYWYRQILGQKVEFLVSFYNNEISEKSEIFDDQFSVERPDGSNFTLKIRSTKLEDSAMYFCASTGTAVLADTQYFGPGTRLTVL.

This chain uses TRBV15 with TRBJ2-3; 9 bases fit TRBD2. The J segment lost 5 bases and the V segment lost 0 bases, leaving 3 bases of the junction unmatched. In germline, CDR1 is LNHNV, CDR2 YYDKDF (reference sequence). This CDR3 region has 15 residues. In nucleotides, the CDR3 is TGTGCCACCAGCAGAGAAGTAGCGGGAGAAGATACGCAGTATTTT. Its translation: CATSREVAGEDTQYF.

V gene TRBV7-9 combines with J gene TRBJ2-7, with TRBD2 as a possible D gene (6 bases). This CDR3 spans 12 amino acids. Germline CDR1 and CDR2: SEHNR and FQNEAQ (reference sequence). With 4 bases removed from V and 4 bases from J, the gap between germline ends came to 8 bases. CDR3 protein: CASSYSGYEQYF. Written as DNA, the CDR3 is TGTGCCAGCAGCTATAGCGGATACGAGCAGTACTTC.

V usage is TRBV14 and J usage is TRBJ1-1, with TRBD1 matching 10 bases. V shed 5 bases, J shed 4 bases, and the junction held 7 bases outside the gene matches. CDR3 size: 15 residues. CDR1 and CDR2 (germline): SGHDN, FVKESK. Here the CDR3 DNA reads TGTGCCAGCAGCTCGACAGGGGGCATAGGCACTGAAGCTTTCTTT. It specifies CASSSTGGIGTEAFF.

This chain joins TRBV5-6 and TRBJ2-1; 13 nucleotides agree with TRBD2. CDR1 is SGHDT, CDR2 YYEEEE, per germline. J was trimmed by 7 bases and V by 4 bases; bases with no gene match: 8. This CDR3 has 16 amino acids. The CDR3 region has the DNA TGTGCCAGCAGCCCGAGACTAGCGGGAGGTGTAAATGAGCAGTTCTTC. Residues: CASSPRLAGGVNEQFF.

This chain connects TRBV18 to TRBJ1-1; D is unclear. Deletions cut 5 bases from V and 2 bases from J, with 9 bases between. The CDR3 loop spans 13 amino acids. The V gene's germline CDR1 is KGHSH and CDR2 LQKENI. The CDR3 is CASSEGTNTEAFF. CDR3 DNA sequence: TGTGCCAGCTCAGAGGGTACAAACACTGAAGCTTTCTTT.

The chain recombines TRBV29-1 with TRBJ2-7, with D uncertain. V lost 3 bases and J 1 base, leaving 10 bases between the germline ends. Germline CDR1 reads SQVTM; CDR2 reads ANQGSEA. The CDR3 contains 13 residues. The DNA for the CDR3 is TGCAGCGTTGAGGCAGGTTCGTCCTACGAGCAGTACTTC. Protein product: CSVEAGSSYEQYF.

V and J are TRBV6-5 and TRBJ1-1; D is uncertain. V lost 0 bases to trimming and J lost 0 bases, with 8 bases between them. Germline CDR1 MNHEY, CDR2 SVGAGI. CDR3 length: 15 amino acids. CDR3 protein: CASSYSVYMNTEAFF. In DNA, the CDR3 is TGTGCCAGCAGTTACTCAGTATACATGAACACTGAAGCTTTCTTT.

The rearrangement uses TRBV28 and TRBJ1-4; 8 nucleotides align to TRBD1. V lost 6 bases to trimming and J lost 3 bases; unmatched junction nucleotides: 0. CDR1 and CDR2 (germline): MDHEN, SYDVKM. The CDR3 spans 13 residues. CDR3 bases: TGTGCCAGCAGACAGGGGGCTAATGAAAAACTGTTTTTT. This encodes CASRQGANEKLFF.

V and J are TRBV19 and TRBJ1-2; weak D call: TRBD1 (6 bases). Trimming removed 10 bases from V and 7 bases from J, with 19 bases in between. The CDR3 is 13 residues long. The germline gives CDR1 LNHDA, CDR2 SQIVND (reference sequence). The CDR3 coding sequence is TGTGCCACCACCCGGGACACTCGCGGTGGCTACACCTTC. Protein: CATTRDTRGGYTF.

CDR3 residues: CASSVGVGGLYNEQFF. The CDR3 bases are TGTGCCAGCAGCGTAGGAGTGGGAGGACTTTACAATGAGCAGTTCTTC. The chain couples TRBV9 to TRBJ2-1; tentatively, D is TRBD2 (6 bases). CDR1 is SGDLS and CDR2 is YYNGEE in the germline V gene. The CDR3 length is 16 residues. The V and J ends lost 0 bases and 4 bases respectively, with 14 bases between them.

This clone came up a few times. The J gene is TRBJ2-7, the V gene TRBV10-3; D remains ambiguous. Trimming stripped 0 bases from V and 0 bases from J, with 12 bases between. CDR1 and CDR2 (germline): ENHRY, SYGVKD. The CDR3 contains 16 residues. Written as DNA, the CDR3 is TGTGCCATCAGTGAGTCGTTTCTCCAACTCTCCTACGAGCAGTACTTC. Translated, it gives CAISESFLQLSYEQYF.

This clone was seen more than once but under ten times. The V call is TRBV6-1, the J call TRBJ2-1, with 9 bases matching TRBD2. V was pared by 5 bases and J by 7 bases, with 9 bases of the junction left unmatched. This CDR3 region has 15 residues. The germline V gene has CDR1 MNHNS and CDR2 SASEGT. CDR3 protein: CASSPLAGARNEQFF. CDR3 DNA sequence: TGTGCCAGCAGTCCTTTAGCGGGAGCAAGGAATGAGCAGTTCTTC.

CDR3 region: CASRRTSGSYNEQFF. In nucleotides, the CDR3 is TGTGCCAGCAGGCGGACTAGCGGGAGCTACAATGAGCAGTTCTTC. The V and J genes are TRBV2 and TRBJ2-1; 13 nucleotides align to TRBD2. The J segment lost 3 bases and the V segment lost 6 bases, leaving 2 bases of the junction unmatched. The CDR3 totals 15 residues. Germline-derived CDR1 and CDR2 are SNHLY and FYNNEI.

Worth noting for this clone: The junction shows a germline mismatch at one end, possibly a read error. This chain connects TRBV6-5 to TRBJ1-2, with 7 positions matching TRBD1. The CDR3 covers 14 residues. CDR1 is MNHEY and CDR2 is SVGAGI in the germline V gene. In nucleotides, the CDR3 is TGTGCCAGCAGTGACTCGACAGGGACCTATGGCTACACCTTC. The encoded protein is CASSDSTGTYGYTF.